This T cell receptor (beta chain) was identified during a study of T cell repertoires in cytomegalovirus infection. Study in general: The authors used CMV epitopes that were HLA-C-restricted (recently identified) and HLA-B-restricted (well studied). Signatures in public TCR beta sequences pointed to both CMV infection and matching HLA type. Study conclusions and caveats: Cumulative public TCR beta family frequency identified CMV carriers with the relevant HLA.

Trimming shortened V by 0 bases and J by 8 bases, and 8 bases separated the two germline ends. The CDR3 is 14 amino acids. The germline V gene encodes CDR1 MNHEY and CDR2 SVGAGI. TCRdb independently ran MiXCR on the reads; one entry per CDR3 protein. Of some 500,000 distinct CDR3 sequences listed, roughly a third were seen once; the top ten hold around a sixth. In this sample, this clonotype turned up a few times. Its antigen is not identified. The sequence derives from a human donor in good health (CMV status not recorded). Some clones in this sample may be carry-over from other donors' samples. This material consisted of cultured PBMCs, taken from culture after CMV antigen stimulation. The rearrangement joins TRBV6-5 to TRBJ1-6; no firm D call. Here the CDR3 DNA reads TGTGCCAGCAGTTACTCCGGGTTGGATTCACCCCTCCACTTT. Encoded protein: CASSYSGLDSPLHF.